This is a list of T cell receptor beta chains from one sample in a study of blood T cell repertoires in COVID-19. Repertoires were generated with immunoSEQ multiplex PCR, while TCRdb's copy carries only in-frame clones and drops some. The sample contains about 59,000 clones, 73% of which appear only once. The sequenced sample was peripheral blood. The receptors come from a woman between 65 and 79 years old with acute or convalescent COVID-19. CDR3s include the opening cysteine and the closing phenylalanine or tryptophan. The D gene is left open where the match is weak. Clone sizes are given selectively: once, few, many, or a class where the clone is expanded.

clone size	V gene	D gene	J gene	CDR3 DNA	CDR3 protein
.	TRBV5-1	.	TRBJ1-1	TGCGCCAGCAGCTTGCTCACAGGGCCTGAAGCTTTCTTT	CASSLLTGPEAFF
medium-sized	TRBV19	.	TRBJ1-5	TGTGCCAGTAGTATGTGGAGCTCCGAGCCCCAGCATTTT	CASSMWSSEPQHF
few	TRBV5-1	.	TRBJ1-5	TGCGCCAGCAGCCAGACTCCGGGGGGCAATCAGCCCCAGCATTTT	CASSQTPGGNQPQHF
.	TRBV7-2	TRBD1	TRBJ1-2	TGTGCCAGCAGCTCCCAAGGACAGGGTAGCGGCTACACCTTC	CASSSQGQGSGYTF
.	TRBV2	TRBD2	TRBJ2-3	TGTGCCAGCAGTGCGGGACTAGGCGGTGATACGCAGTATTTT	CASSAGLGGDTQYF
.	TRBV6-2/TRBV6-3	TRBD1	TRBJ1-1	TGTGCCAGCAGCCGGACAGGGGAGAACACTGAAGCTTTCTTT	CASSRTGENTEAFF
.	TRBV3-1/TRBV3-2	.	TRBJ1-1	TGTGCCAGCAGCCAAGGGGGGCAGTGGAGCACTGAAGCTTTCTTT	CASSQGGQWSTEAFF
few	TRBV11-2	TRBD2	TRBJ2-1	TGTGCCAGCAGCCTTAGGAAGCGGGGGCTTTCACGCTACAATGAGCAGTTCTTC	CASSLRKRGLSRYNEQFF
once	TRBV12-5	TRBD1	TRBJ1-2	TGTGCTAGTGATACAGGGGGCAGTTTGAACTATGGCTACACCTTC	CASDTGGSLNYGYTF
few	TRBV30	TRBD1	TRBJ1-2	TGTGCCTGGAGGATTCCAGGACAGGCCACCTATGGCTACACCTTC	CAWRIPGQATYGYTF
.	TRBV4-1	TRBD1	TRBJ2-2	TGCGCCAGCAGCCAAGCAAGGGGGCATCGGGACACCGGGGAGCTGTTTTTT	CASSQARGHRDTGELFF
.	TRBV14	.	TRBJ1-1	TGTGCCAGCAGCCAAGGTTCAAAAATTGCGCATACTGAAGCTTTCTTT	CASSQGSKIAHTEAFF
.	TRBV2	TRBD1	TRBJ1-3	TGTGCCAGCAGTGAAGGGGGACAGGGAGTTTCTGGAAACACCATATATTTT	CASSEGGQGVSGNTIYF
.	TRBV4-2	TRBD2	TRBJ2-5	TGTGCCAGCAGCCAGGGACTAGCGGGGGGGCCGAGGTTGGAGACCCAGTACTTC	CASSQGLAGGPRLETQYF
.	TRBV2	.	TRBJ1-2	TGTGCCAGCAGTGGGTACGGGGGTGGCTACACCTTC	CASSGYGGGYTF
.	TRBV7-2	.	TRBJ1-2	TGTGCCAGCAGCTTGAAAACAGTATCCATTTATGGCTACACCTTC	CASSLKTVSIYGYTF
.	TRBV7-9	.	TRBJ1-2	TGTGCCAGCACTTTACTAAGCTTCTATGGCTACACCTTC	CASTLLSFYGYTF
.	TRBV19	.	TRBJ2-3	TGTGCCAGTACTCGCAGGGCACCCACTAGCACAGATACGCAGTATTTT	CASTRRAPTSTDTQYF
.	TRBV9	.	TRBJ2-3	TGTGCCAGCAGCGTAGGGTCAGGTTTTCGATCTAGCACAGATACGCAGTATTTT	CASSVGSGFRSSTDTQYF
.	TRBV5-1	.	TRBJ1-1	TGCGCCAGCAGCGAGGCGAGAGGCGGCACTGAAGCTTTCTTT	CASSEARGGTEAFF
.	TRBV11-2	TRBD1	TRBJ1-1	TGTGCCAGCAGCTTACGGACAGGCCAGAACACTGAAGCTTTCTTT	CASSLRTGQNTEAFF
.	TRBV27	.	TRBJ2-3	TGTGCCAGCAGTCCTAGTCTGACTCACGGTACGCAGTATTTT	CASSPSLTHGTQYF
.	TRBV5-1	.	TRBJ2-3	TGCGCCAGCAGCTATGGACAGCCAAGCACAGATACGCAGTATTTT	CASSYGQPSTDTQYF